This T cell receptor (beta chain) is drawn from a study of shared clonotypes between healthy human individuals. The donors were adults (healthy and HIV-negative) with no recent acute infections or vaccinations. The sequenced material, unsorted PBMC DNA, was run on ten immunoSEQ deep assay plates. Clones were sequenced by immunoSEQ multiplex PCR, and TCRdb holds only the in-frame ones, with some missing. Of fewer than 600,000 clones listed, roughly three quarters are singletons. Turning to this clone: The same CDR3 also results from other DNA sequences found in this sample.

CDR1 and CDR2 from the germline V gene are MDHEN and SYDVKM. The CDR3 covers 12 residues. Trimming took 2 bases from V and 3 from J, leaving 4 bases between them. J is TRBJ1-2 and V is TRBV28; D not resolved. The receptor comes from a woman between 35 and 50 years old in good health. Some clones in this sample may be carry-over from other donors' samples. Source material: PBMCs. CDR3 sequence reads: CASSLRDYGYTF. The CDR3 DNA sequence: TGTGCCAGCAGTTTAAGGGACTATGGCTACACCTTC.